This T cell receptor beta chain was documented in a study of blood T cells in healthy people across ages (dated by TCRdb to about 2015). About the study as a whole: Template switching captured roughly one uniquely barcoded TCR beta cDNA molecule per two T cells in model experiments. The study measured age-related changes in TCR beta repertoire diversity using deep sequencing normalized with unique cDNA molecular identifiers. The donors were split into four age groups: young (average about 16 years), middle-aged (roughly 40), aged (over 55) and long-lived (under 90). To avoid experimental bias, donors of different ages were randomly spread across the sequencing lanes. Using the same blood draw, the study looked at two additional independent replicas of 1 million unique cDNA reads for two donors, one aged 18 to 30 and the other aged 80 or older.

A remark on this clonotype: Its antigen target is currently unknown. Base qualities are not at hand, and no much larger clone is one base apart.

Library creation used 5' RACE. TCRdb names Illumina HiSeq 2500 as the instrument used. The second PCR ran for about 6 to 12 cycles and used a J-beta primer mix along with a sample-barcoded 5' primer. Each TCR beta cDNA molecule received a unique molecular identifier from a template-switch 5' adaptor carrying 12 random nucleotides. At least 3 million CDR3-containing paired-end reads were obtained from each sample. First-strand cDNA was synthesized from all RNA with the Mint cDNA synthesis kit, primed by a TRBC-specific oligonucleotide. After uracil-DNA glycosylase treatment, a first 18-cycle PCR used universal primers M1SS and BC2_uni_R on all cDNA. The published analysis was carried out like this. Normalization of each sample was performed by random selection of 1 million high-quality reads, each carrying a distinct molecular identifier. Reads with shared molecular identifiers were discarded instead of being binned into consensus sequences. MiTCR, with a Q25 quality threshold and the strictest error-elimination algorithm, was used for CDR3 identification, clonotype clustering and error correction. A nonparametric unseen species model with Euler transformation was used to estimate a lower bound on total TCR beta diversity. TCRdb ran its own pipeline on the public reads, namely fastp trimming at Q25 and MiXCR clone calling, and kept in-frame beta chains. Rows matching on CDR3 protein sequence are summarized as one entry with the most common DNA and genes. The V and J calls come from TCRdb's annotation, not from the publication. This sample comprises 1.5 million to 2 million distinct CDR3 sequences, roughly 28% of them detected only once. The top ten clonotypes cover more than 6% of the sample.

The donors were under 40 Caucasian individuals from Russia, aged 6 to 90 years, who were systemically healthy. Each donor gave around 9.8 milliliters of peripheral blood, collected into EDTA-treated Vacutainer tubes. Ficoll-Paque density-gradient centrifugation was used to isolate PBMCs, with at least 7 million per sample. Total RNA, at least 5 micrograms per sample, was extracted from PBMCs with Trizol reagent. The percentages of naive CD45RAhigh/CD27high T cells were determined by flow cytometry on a PBMC aliquot from every donor. Overall study results and their limits: Observed TCR beta diversity per million T cells fell roughly linearly with age, and a significant reduction was already apparent by age around 36. Compared with the aged group, more naive CD4+ T cells, fewer expanded clones and increased TCR diversity were shown by the long-lived group, suggesting age selection. Bulk unsorted PBMC profiling prevented conclusive comparison of naive and antigen-experienced compartments. Estimates of total diversity based on one million sequenced T cells were considered lower bounds and underestimates. The percentage of naive T cells measured by flow cytometry correlated strongly with observed TCR beta diversity. Because the CMV infection status of the donors was unknown, age-related changes in expanded clonotypes may potentially have been confounded.

The sequenced material came from blood. The TCR was taken from a woman in her 30s in good health.

The DNA is TGTGCCAGCGGCGGGGCGGAAGAGACCCAGTACTTC. Its protein product is CASGGAEETQYF. The rearranged segments are TRBV2 and TRBJ2-5; the D gene is possibly TRBD2, with 6 bases matching. The germline V gene yields SNHLY for CDR1 and FYNNEI for CDR2. The CDR3 runs 12 amino acids, cysteine and phenylalanine included. This entry keeps only the CDR3 DNA: 36 bases, framed from base 1. The V end loses 8 bases and the J end loses 3 bases, and a stretch of 10 bases separates them.